One sample yielded the 18 T cell receptor beta chains listed below, sequenced in a study of beta chain features in type 1 diabetes. The study reverse transcribed the entire isolated RNA, so it sequenced expressed TCRB transcripts. Profiling relied on immunoSEQ multiplex PCR, and the TCRdb table lists in-frame clones only, not all of them. The sample contains about 130,000 clones, 9.2% of which appear only once. Sequenced sample: central memory CD4+ T cells from blood. Receptor source: a man between 18 and 29 years old in good health.

This clone was found many times. The chain combines TRBV14 with TRBJ2-5; D is unresolved. From germline, CDR1 is SGHDN and CDR2 FVKESK. The germline V and J ends were trimmed by 2 bases and 2 bases, with 3 bases remaining between them. This CDR3 is 12 amino acids long. The DNA of the CDR3 is TGTGCCAGCAGCCAACAGCAAGAGACCCAGTACTTC. This gives the protein CASSQQQETQYF. Filled out from reference TRBV14 and TRBJ2-5, the complete variable domain reads EAGVTQFPSHSVIEKGQTVTLRCDPISGHDNLYWYRRVMGKEIKFLLHFVKESKQDESGMPNNRFLAERTGGTYSTLKVQPAELEDSGVYFCASSQQQETQYFGPGTRLLVL.

In this sample, this clone turned up many times. The V call is TRBV4-3, the J call TRBJ1-2; tentatively, D is TRBD1 (6 bases). The CDR3 is made up of 12 amino acids. The V and J ends lost 0 bases and 12 bases respectively, with 11 bases between them. Germline CDR1 and CDR2: LGHNA and YSLEER. The CDR3: CASSQETGSDTF. In nucleotides, the CDR3 is TGCGCCAGCAGCCAAGAAACAGGGTCCGACACCTTC.

V gene TRBV19 combines with J gene TRBJ2-3; 12 nucleotides align to TRBD2. V shed 4 bases, J shed 2 bases, and the junction held 10 bases outside the gene matches. In germline, CDR1 is LNHDA, CDR2 SQIVND (reference sequence). The CDR3 sequence is 18 residues long. CDR3 in amino acids: CASSTLTSGRQTTDTQYF. The CDR3 region has the DNA TGTGCCAGTAGTACCTTGACTAGCGGGAGACAAACCACAGATACGCAGTATTTT.

The rearrangement uses TRBV21-1 and TRBJ1-2; the table assigns TRBD1, which was not confirmed against the DNA. TRBV21-1 is shown as a pseudogene. The CDR3 sequence is 15 residues long. The CDR3 DNA is TGTGCCAGCAGCAGGACAGGTTATACTAACTATGGCTACACCTTC. As protein: CASSRTGYTNYGYTF.

This clone came up a few times. The chain couples TRBV6-5 to TRBJ2-7; TRBD1 is a possible D gene (5 bases). Germline V CDR1 and CDR2: MNHEY, SVGAGI. The V and J ends lost 2 bases and 4 bases respectively, with 12 bases between them. CDR3 length equals 14 residues. The CDR3 spells CASSYLQGGYEQYF. CDR3 bases: TGTGCCAGCAGTTACCTCCAGGGCGGATACGAGCAGTACTTC.

This clone was seen a few times. This sequence joins TRBV4-1 and TRBJ2-7, with D perhaps matching TRBD1 (5 bases). The germline V gene encodes CDR1 MGHRA and CDR2 YSYEKL. CDR3 size: 15 residues. V lost 4 bases and J 3 bases, leaving 16 bases between the germline ends. This CDR3 is CASSLLGQGGYEQYF. CDR3 DNA sequence: TGCGCCAGCAGCCTTTTGGGGCAGGGCGGCTACGAGCAGTACTTC.

The V and J genes are TRBV2 and TRBJ1-4; 11 nucleotides line up with TRBD1. J gave up 6 bases and V 7 bases, and 7 bases lay outside the gene matches. Germline-derived CDR1 and CDR2 are SNHLY and FYNNEI. The CDR3 contains 15 residues. CDR3 nucleotide sequence: TGTGCCAGCAAACAAAGGGACAGGGGGGATGAAAAACTGTTTTTT. Translating it yields CASKQRDRGDEKLFF.

This clone was counted between two and nine times. This rearrangement joins TRBV5-1 to TRBJ2-5; TRBD1 is a possible D gene (6 bases). Trimming left V 4 bases short and J 1 base short, with 11 bases between. Germline CDR1 and CDR2: SGHRS and YFSETQ. This CDR3 region has 14 residues. CDR3 in DNA: TGCGCCAGCAGCCAGGGACACTTCCAAGAGACCCAGTACTTC. It translates to CASSQGHFQETQYF.

This chain joins TRBV7-2 and TRBJ2-3; D call uncertain. Germline CDR1 reads SGHTA; CDR2 reads FQGNSA. The CDR3 is 13 residues long. V lost 1 base and J 4 bases, leaving 6 bases between the germline ends. CDR3 loop: CASSLVRADTQYF. CDR3 bases: TGTGCCAGCAGCTTAGTTCGTGCAGATACGCAGTATTTT.

Points on this clone: Sequence at one end of the junction differs from germline and may be a read error. The chain joins TRBV2 to TRBJ2-3, with D possibly TRBD2 on 5 matching bases. CDR1 is SNHLY and CDR2 is FYNNEI in the germline V gene. The CDR3 loop spans 12 amino acids. Here the CDR3 DNA reads TGTGCCAGCAGCGAAGGGAGAGATACGCAGTATTTT. Its translation: CASSEGRDTQYF.

Regarding this clone: In the same sample, other DNA sequences code for this CDR3. The rearrangement links TRBV5-1 to TRBJ2-1; 8 nucleotides match TRBD2. Losses at the gene ends were 4 bases for V and 9 bases for J; bases not matched to a gene: 9. CDR3 length: 14 amino acids. Germline V gene lookup returns CDR1 SGHRS and CDR2 YFSETQ. In DNA, the CDR3 is TGCGCCAGCAGCCCGGGAGGGGGGGTAGGTGAGCAGTTCTTC. It specifies CASSPGGGVGEQFF. Full variable domain (remainder filled in from reference TRBV5-1 and TRBJ2-1): KAGVTQTPRYLIKTRGQQVTLSCSPISGHRSVSWYQQTPGQGLQFLFEYFSETQRNKGNFPGRFSGRQFSNSRSEMNVSTLELGDSALYLCASSPGGGVGEQFFGPGTRLTVL.

For this clone: The same CDR3 can be traced to other DNA sequences in this sample. V is TRBV6-6 and J is TRBJ1-1, with 9 bases fitting TRBD1. Germline V gene sequence: CDR1 MNHNY, CDR2 SVGAGI (reference sequence). The CDR3 contains 13 residues. The V gene end was trimmed by 6 bases and the J gene end by 3 bases; junction bases not matched to a gene: 2. Here the CDR3 reads CASSRQGDTEAFF. The CDR3 coding sequence is TGTGCCAGCAGCCGACAGGGGGACACTGAAGCTTTCTTT.

The chain combines TRBV18 with TRBJ1-1; D is possibly TRBD1 (6 bases). Trimming removed 5 bases from V and 5 bases from J, with 9 bases in between. Looked up from germline, CDR1 is KGHSH and CDR2 is LQKENI. There are 12 residues in the CDR3. Written as DNA, the CDR3 is TGTGCCAGCTCATCCCAGGGGACTGAAGCTTTCTTT. It encodes CASSSQGTEAFF. The whole variable domain, filled in from reference TRBV18 and TRBJ1-1, reads NAGVMQNPRHLVRRRGQEARLRCSPMKGHSHVYWYRQLPEEGLKFMVYLQKENIIDESGMPKERFSAEFPKEGPSILRIQQVVRGDSAAYFCASSSQGTEAFFGQGTRLTVV.

This clone was found a few times. The gene calls are TRBV10-3 and TRBJ1-4, with 7 bases that match TRBD1. CDR3 size: 13 residues. Germline V gene lookup returns CDR1 ENHRY and CDR2 SYGVKD. V shed 4 bases, J shed 8 bases, and the junction held 4 bases outside the gene matches. In DNA, the CDR3 is TGTGCCATCAGTGCCATACAGGGGGAAAAACTGTTTTTT. Translation: CAISAIQGEKLFF.

This clone came up many times. This chain uses TRBV5-1 with TRBJ2-7; no clear D gene. Trimming shortened V by 3 bases and J by 1 base, and 5 bases separated the two germline ends. In germline, CDR1 is SGHRS, CDR2 YFSETQ. This CDR3 has 12 residues. Here the CDR3 DNA reads TGCGCCAGCAGCTCCGAGTCCTACGAGCAGTACTTC. Translation: CASSSESYEQYF.

Ten or more counts support this clone. The chain is built from TRBV28 and TRBJ2-5; 8 bases fit TRBD2. Trimming cost V 7 bases and J 5 bases; bases outside gene matches: 9. This CDR3 has 14 residues. CDR1 is MDHEN and CDR2 is SYDVKM in the germline V gene. CDR3 sequence: CASMPGGALETQYF. The CDR3 DNA follows: TGTGCCAGCATGCCCGGGGGGGCCTTGGAGACCCAGTACTTC. Looking up the rest from reference TRBV28 and TRBJ2-5 gives the full variable domain: DVKVTQSSRYLVKRTGEKVFLECVQDMDHENMFWYRQDPGLGLRLIYFSYDVKMKEKGDIPEGYSVSREKKERFSLILESASTNQTSMYLCASMPGGALETQYFGPGTRLLVL.

This chain uses TRBV5-1 with TRBJ2-2; the match to TRBD2 covers 9 bases. The V and J ends lost 2 bases and 2 bases, in that order; junction bases with no gene match: 4. CDR1 is SGHRS and CDR2 is YFSETQ in the germline V gene. This CDR3 spans 16 amino acids. The CDR3: CASSLRTSANTGELFF. The CDR3 nucleotides are TGCGCCAGCAGCTTAAGGACTAGCGCTAACACCGGGGAGCTGTTTTTT.

This clone has just a few counts. The chain carries TRBV29-1 and TRBJ1-1; tentatively, D is TRBD1 (6 bases). The CDR3 is 14 residues long. The V and J ends lost 6 bases and 0 bases respectively, with 14 bases between them. CDR1 is SQVTM, CDR2 ANQGSEA, per germline. CDR3 nucleotides: TGCAGCGTAGGTAAGACAGGCATGAACACTGAAGCTTTCTTT. Residues: CSVGKTGMNTEAFF.